The 6 T cell receptor beta chains in this list originate from one sample, sequenced in a study of shared clonotypes between healthy human individuals. The data were produced by immunoSEQ multiplex PCR, yet TCRdb's version contains in-frame clones alone and is incomplete. This table has approximately 590,000 clones, roughly 95% appearing once. The naive CD8 subset, CD45RO-negative cells positively selected for CCR7, excluded terminally differentiated effector memory CD45RA+ cells. Sequencing used naive CD8+ T cells sorted from blood. These receptors originate from a woman aged 25-40 years in good health.

V is TRBV7-9 and J is TRBJ2-1, with D perhaps assigned TRBD1 or TRBD2 (5 bases each). Germline V gene sequence: CDR1 SEHNR, CDR2 FQNEAQ (reference sequence). The CDR3 is made up of 17 amino acids. V lost 5 bases, J lost 0 bases, and 17 bases lay in between. The CDR3 nucleotides are TGTGCCAGCAGCCTTGGCGTGGGACCAAGCTCCTACAATGAGCAGTTCTTC. This translates into CASSLGVGPSSYNEQFF.

The gene calls are TRBV10-2 and TRBJ2-1, with TRBD2 as a possible D gene (6 bases). The V end was cut by 8 bases, the J end by 0 bases, with 14 bases between. The CDR3 is made up of 15 amino acids. Germline CDR1 and CDR2: WSHSY and SAAADI. The CDR3 loop is CASRGGMSSYNEQFF. The CDR3 bases are TGCGCCAGCCGAGGAGGGATGAGCTCCTACAATGAGCAGTTCTTC.

This clone appeared a single time. V and J are TRBV19 and TRBJ2-7, with unresolved D. Trimming took off 3 bases at V and 1 base at J, with 16 bases between the two ends. The germline V gene has CDR1 LNHDA and CDR2 SQIVND (reference sequence). The CDR3 covers 16 residues. The CDR3 DNA reads TGTGCCAGTAGTATTGGTGGTGGGTACTTGTCCTACGAGCAGTACTTC. Its translation is CASSIGGGYLSYEQYF.

This chain joins TRBV7-9 and TRBJ1-5, with a weak D call TRBD1 (5 bases). The CDR3 totals 14 residues. Germline-derived CDR1 and CDR2 are SEHNR and FQNEAQ (reference sequence). Trimming left V 1 base short and J 5 bases short, with 9 bases between. CDR3 nucleotide sequence: TGTGCCAGCAGCTTAGGTGGGGGATATCAGCCCCAGCATTTT. Translating it yields CASSLGGGYQPQHF. The full variable domain, its missing parts supplied by reference TRBV7-9 and TRBJ1-5, is DTGVSQNPRHKITKRGQNVTFRCDPISEHNRLYWYRQTLGQGPEFLTYFQNEAQLEKSRLLSDRFSAERPKGSFSTLEIQRTEQGDSAMYLCASSLGGGYQPQHFGDGTRLSIL.

The chain links TRBV28 to TRBJ1-3, with 9 nucleotides matching TRBD1. V lost 5 bases and J lost 4; bases outside the gene matches: 9. This CDR3 contains 16 residues. Germline lookup yields CDR1 MDHEN and CDR2 SYDVKM. CDR3 residues: CASSASGTGFGNTIYF. For the CDR3, the DNA is TGTGCCAGCAGTGCCTCCGGGACAGGGTTCGGAAACACCATATATTTT.

The chain is built from TRBV10-1 and TRBJ1-1; unclear D gene. V shed 0 bases and J shed 1 base, with 3 bases lying between them. Germline lookup yields CDR1 WNHNN and CDR2 SYGVQD (reference sequence). CDR3 length equals 13 residues. CDR3 sequence: CASSESTNTEAFF. In DNA, the CDR3 is TGCGCCAGCAGTGAGTCCACGAACACTGAAGCTTTCTTT.